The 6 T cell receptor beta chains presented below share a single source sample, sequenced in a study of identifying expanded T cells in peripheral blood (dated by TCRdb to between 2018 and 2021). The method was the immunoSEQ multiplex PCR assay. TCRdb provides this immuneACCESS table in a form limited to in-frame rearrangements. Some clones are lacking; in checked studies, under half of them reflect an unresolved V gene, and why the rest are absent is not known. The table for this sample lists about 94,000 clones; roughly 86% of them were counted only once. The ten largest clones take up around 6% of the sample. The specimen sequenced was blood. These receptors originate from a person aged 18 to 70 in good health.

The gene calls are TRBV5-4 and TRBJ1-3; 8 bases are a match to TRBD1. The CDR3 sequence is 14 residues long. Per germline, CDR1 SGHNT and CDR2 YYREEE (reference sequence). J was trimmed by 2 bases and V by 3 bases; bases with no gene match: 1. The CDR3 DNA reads TGTGCCAGCAGCTCGACAGGGGCTGGAAACACCATATATTTT. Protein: CASSSTGAGNTIYF.

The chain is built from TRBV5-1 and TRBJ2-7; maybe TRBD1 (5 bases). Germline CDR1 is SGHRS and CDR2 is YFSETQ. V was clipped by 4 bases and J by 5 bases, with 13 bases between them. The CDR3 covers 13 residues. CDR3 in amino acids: CASSTGPRHEQYF. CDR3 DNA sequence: TGCGCCAGCAGCACAGGCCCCAGGCACGAGCAGTACTTC.

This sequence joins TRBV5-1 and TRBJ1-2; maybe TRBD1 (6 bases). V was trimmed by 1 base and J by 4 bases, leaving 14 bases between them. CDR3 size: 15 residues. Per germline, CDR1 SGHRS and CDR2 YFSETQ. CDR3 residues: CASSLSAGASYGYTF. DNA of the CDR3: TGCGCCAGCAGCTTGTCCGCGGGGGCCAGCTATGGCTACACCTTC.

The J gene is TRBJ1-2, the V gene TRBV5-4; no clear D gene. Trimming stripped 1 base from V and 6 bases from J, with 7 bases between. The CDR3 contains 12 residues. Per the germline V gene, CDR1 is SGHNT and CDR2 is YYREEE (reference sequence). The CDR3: CASSLQADGYTF. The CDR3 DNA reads TGTGCCAGCAGCTTGCAAGCAGATGGCTACACCTTC.

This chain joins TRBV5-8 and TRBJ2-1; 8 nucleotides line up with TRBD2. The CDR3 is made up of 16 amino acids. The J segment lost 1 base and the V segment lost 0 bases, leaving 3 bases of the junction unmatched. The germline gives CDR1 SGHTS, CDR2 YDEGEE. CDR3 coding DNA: TGTGCCAGCAGCTTGGCCGGGGGGGCATCCTACAATGAGCAGTTCTTC. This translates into CASSLAGGASYNEQFF.

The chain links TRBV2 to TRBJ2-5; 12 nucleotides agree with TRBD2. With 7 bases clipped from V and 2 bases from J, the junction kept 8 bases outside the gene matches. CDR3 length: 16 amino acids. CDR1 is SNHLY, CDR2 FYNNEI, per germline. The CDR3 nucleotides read TGTGCCAGCACCCGATGGACTAGCGGGGATCAAGAGACCCAGTACTTC. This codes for CASTRWTSGDQETQYF.